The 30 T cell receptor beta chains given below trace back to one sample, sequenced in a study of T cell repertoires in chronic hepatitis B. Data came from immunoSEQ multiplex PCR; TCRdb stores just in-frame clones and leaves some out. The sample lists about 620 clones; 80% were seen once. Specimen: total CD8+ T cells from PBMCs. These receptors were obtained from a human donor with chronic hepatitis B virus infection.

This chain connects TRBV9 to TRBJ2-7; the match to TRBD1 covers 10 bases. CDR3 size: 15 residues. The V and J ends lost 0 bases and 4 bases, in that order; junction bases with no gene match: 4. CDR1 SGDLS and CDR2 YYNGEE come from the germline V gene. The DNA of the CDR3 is TGTGCCAGCAGCGTAGGGGACAGGGGAGGGTACGAGCAGTACTTC. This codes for CASSVGDRGGYEQYF. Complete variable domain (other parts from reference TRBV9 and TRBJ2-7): DSGVTQTPKHLITATGQRVTLRCSPRSGDLSVYWYQQSLDQGLQFLIQYYNGEERAKGNILERFSAQQFPDLHSELNLSSLELGDSALYFCASSVGDRGGYEQYFGPGTRLTVT.

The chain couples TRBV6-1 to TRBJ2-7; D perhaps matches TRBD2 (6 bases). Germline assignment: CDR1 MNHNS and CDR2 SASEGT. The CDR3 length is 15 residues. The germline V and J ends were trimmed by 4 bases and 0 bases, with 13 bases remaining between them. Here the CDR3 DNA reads TGTGCCAGCAGTGCCCGACTAGAGGGCTCCTACGAGCAGTACTTC. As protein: CASSARLEGSYEQYF.

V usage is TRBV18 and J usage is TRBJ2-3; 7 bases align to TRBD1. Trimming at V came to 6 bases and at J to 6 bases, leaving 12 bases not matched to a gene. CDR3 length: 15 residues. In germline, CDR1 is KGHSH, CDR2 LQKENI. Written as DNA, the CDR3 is TGTGCCAGCTCGCCAGACAGGGTCCGGTCGGATACGCAGTATTTT. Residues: CASSPDRVRSDTQYF.

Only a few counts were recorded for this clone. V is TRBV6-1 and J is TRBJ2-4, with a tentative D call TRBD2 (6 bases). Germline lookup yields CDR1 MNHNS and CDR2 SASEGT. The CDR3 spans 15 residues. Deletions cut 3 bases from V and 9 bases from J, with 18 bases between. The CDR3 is CASSESGEGPGIQYF. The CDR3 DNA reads TGTGCCAGCAGTGAGTCGGGAGAGGGACCGGGCATTCAGTACTTC.

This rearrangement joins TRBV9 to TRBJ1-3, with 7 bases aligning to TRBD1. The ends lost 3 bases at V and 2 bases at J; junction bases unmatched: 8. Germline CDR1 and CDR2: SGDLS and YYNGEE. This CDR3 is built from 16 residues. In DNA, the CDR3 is TGTGCCAGCAGCGGCGCGAAGGGGGCGACTGGAAACACCATATATTTT. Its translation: CASSGAKGATGNTIYF.

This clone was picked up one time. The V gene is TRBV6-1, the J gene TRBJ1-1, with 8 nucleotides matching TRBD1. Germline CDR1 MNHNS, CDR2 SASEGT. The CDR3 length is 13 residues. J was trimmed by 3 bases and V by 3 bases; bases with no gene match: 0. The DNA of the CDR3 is TGTGCCAGCAGTGACAGGGGGCACACTGAAGCTTTCTTT. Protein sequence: CASSDRGHTEAFF.

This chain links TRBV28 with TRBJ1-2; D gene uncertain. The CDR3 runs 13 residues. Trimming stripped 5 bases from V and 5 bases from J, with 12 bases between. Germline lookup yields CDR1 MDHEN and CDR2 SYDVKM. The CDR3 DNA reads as TGTGCCAGCAGTACCCTCCCACGGTATGGCTACACCTTC. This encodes CASSTLPRYGYTF.

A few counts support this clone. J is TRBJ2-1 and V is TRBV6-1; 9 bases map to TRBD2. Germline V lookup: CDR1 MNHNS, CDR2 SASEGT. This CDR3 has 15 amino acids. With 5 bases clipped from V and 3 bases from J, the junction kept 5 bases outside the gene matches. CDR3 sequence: CASSNAGGDYNEQFF. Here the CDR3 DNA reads TGTGCCAGCAGTAATGCGGGAGGGGACTACAATGAGCAGTTCTTC.

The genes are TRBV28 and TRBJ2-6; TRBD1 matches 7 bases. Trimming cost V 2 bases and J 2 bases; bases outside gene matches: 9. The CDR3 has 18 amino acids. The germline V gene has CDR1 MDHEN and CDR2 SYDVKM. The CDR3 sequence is CASSLPPGGPTGANVLTF. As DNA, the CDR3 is TGTGCCAGCAGTTTACCCCCAGGGGGTCCCACTGGGGCCAACGTCCTGACTTTC.

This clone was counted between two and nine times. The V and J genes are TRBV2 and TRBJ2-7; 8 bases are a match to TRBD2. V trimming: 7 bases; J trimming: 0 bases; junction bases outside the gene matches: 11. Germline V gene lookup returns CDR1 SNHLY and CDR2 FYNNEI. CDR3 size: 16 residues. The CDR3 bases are TGTGCCAGCACGCAGGGAAGGACTAGCAGCTCCTACGAGCAGTACTTC. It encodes CASTQGRTSSSYEQYF.

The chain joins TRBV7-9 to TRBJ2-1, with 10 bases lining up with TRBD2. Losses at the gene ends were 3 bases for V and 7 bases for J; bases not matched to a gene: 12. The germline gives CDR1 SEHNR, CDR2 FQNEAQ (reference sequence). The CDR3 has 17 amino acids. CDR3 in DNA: TGTGCCAGCAGCTTCTATCCGATTAGCGGGAGGAGGAATGAGCAGTTCTTC. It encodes CASSFYPISGRRNEQFF.

The CDR3 is CASSLVGTGGTDTQYF. CDR3 bases: TGCGCCAGCAGCTTGGTTGGGACAGGGGGCACAGATACGCAGTATTTT. The genes are TRBV5-1 and TRBJ2-3, with 10 bases that match TRBD1. The V segment lost 0 bases and the J segment 1 base; nucleotides outside the gene matches: 2. In germline, CDR1 is SGHRS, CDR2 YFSETQ. The length of the CDR3 is 16 residues.

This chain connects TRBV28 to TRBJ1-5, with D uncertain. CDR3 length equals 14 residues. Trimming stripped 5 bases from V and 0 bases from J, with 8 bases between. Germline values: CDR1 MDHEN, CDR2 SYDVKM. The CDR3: CASSQAISNQPQHF. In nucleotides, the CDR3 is TGTGCCAGCAGTCAGGCAATTAGCAATCAGCCCCAGCATTTT.

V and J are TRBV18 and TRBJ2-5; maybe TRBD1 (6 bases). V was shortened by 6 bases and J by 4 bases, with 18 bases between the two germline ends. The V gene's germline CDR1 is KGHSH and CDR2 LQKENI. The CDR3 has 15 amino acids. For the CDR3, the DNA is TGTGCCAGCTCTTCGTTTGCAGGGGTTATAGAGACCCAGTACTTC. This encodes CASSSFAGVIETQYF.

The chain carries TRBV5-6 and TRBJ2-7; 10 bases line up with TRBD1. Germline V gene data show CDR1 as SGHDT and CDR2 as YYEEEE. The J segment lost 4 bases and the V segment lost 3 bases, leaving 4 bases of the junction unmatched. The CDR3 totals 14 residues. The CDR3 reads CASSSGTGAYEQYF. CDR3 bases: TGTGCCAGCAGCTCCGGGACAGGGGCGTACGAGCAGTACTTC.

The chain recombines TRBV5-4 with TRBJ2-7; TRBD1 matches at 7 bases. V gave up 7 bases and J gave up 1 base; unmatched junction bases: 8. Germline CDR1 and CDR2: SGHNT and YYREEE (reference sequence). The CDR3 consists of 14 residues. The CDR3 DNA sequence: TGTGCCAGCTCAGCGAGGGACAGATCCTACGAGCAGTACTTC. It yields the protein CASSARDRSYEQYF.

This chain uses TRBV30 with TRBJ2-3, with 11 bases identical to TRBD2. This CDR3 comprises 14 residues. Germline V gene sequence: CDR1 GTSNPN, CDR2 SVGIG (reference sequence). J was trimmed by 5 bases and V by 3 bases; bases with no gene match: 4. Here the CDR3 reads CAWREGLAGDTQYF. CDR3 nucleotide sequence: TGTGCCTGGAGAGAAGGACTAGCGGGAGATACGCAGTATTTT.

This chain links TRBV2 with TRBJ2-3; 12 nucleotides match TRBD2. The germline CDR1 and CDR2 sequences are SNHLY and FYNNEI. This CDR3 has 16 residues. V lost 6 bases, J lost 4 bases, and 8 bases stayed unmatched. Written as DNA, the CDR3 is TGTGCCAGCAGACGACTAGCGGGAGAGGGGGCAGATACGCAGTATTTT. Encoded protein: CASRRLAGEGADTQYF.

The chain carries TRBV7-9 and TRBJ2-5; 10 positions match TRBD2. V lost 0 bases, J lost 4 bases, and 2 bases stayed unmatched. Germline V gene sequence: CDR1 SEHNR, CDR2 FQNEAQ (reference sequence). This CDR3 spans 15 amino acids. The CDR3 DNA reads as TGTGCCAGCAGCTTAGCCCTAGCGGGGGCAGAGACCCAGTACTTC. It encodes CASSLALAGAETQYF. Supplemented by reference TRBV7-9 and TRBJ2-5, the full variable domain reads DTGVSQNPRHKITKRGQNVTFRCDPISEHNRLYWYRQTLGQGPEFLTYFQNEAQLEKSRLLSDRFSAERPKGSFSTLEIQRTEQGDSAMYLCASSLALAGAETQYFGPGTRLLVL.

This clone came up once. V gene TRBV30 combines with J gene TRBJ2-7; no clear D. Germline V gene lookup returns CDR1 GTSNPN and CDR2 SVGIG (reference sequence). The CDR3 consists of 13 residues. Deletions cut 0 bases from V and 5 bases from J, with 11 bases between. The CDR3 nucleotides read TGTGCCTGGAGTGTGACTGGGGTTAACGAGCAGTACTTC. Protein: CAWSVTGVNEQYF. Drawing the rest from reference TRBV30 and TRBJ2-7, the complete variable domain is SQTIHQWPATLVQPVGSPLSLECTVEGTSNPNLYWYRQAAGRGLQLLFYSVGIGQISSEVPQNLSASRPQDRQFILSSKKLLLSDSGFYLCAWSVTGVNEQYFGPGTRLTVT.

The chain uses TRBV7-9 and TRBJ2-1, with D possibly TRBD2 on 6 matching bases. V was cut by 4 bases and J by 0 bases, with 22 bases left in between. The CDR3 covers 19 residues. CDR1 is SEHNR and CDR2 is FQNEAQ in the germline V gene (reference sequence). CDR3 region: CASSSPPAGSLSSYNEQFF. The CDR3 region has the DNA TGTGCCAGCAGCTCCCCCCCCGCGGGGAGTCTAAGCTCCTACAATGAGCAGTTCTTC.

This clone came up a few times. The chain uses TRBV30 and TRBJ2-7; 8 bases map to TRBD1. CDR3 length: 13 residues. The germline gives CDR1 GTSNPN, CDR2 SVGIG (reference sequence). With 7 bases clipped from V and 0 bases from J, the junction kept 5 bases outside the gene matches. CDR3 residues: CAYRDRSSYEQYF. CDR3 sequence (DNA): TGTGCCTACCGGGACAGGAGCTCCTACGAGCAGTACTTC.

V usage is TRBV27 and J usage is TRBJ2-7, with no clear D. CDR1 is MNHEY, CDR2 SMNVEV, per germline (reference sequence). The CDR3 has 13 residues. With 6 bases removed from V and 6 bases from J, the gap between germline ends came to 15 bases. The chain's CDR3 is CASSSGQPTEQYF. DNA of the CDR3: TGTGCCAGCAGCTCTGGGCAGCCAACCGAGCAGTACTTC.

The chain's CDR3 is CASSQDGYHEQYF. DNA for the CDR3: TGTGCCAGCAGCCAAGATGGGTACCACGAGCAGTACTTC. This chain uses TRBV7-2 with TRBJ2-7; D is unresolved. The CDR3 runs to 13 residues. Germline-derived CDR1 and CDR2 are SGHTA and FQGNSA. The ends were cut back, 5 bases at V and 5 bases at J, with 13 bases in the middle.

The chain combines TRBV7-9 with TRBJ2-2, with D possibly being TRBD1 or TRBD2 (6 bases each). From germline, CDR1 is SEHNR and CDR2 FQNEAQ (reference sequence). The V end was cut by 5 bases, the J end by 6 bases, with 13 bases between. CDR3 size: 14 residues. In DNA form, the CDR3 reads TGTGCCAGCAGCCCCGGGGGCAGTTCCGGGGAGCTGTTTTTT. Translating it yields CASSPGGSSGELFF. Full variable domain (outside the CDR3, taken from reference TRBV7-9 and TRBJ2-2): DTGVSQNPRHKITKRGQNVTFRCDPISEHNRLYWYRQTLGQGPEFLTYFQNEAQLEKSRLLSDRFSAERPKGSFSTLEIQRTEQGDSAMYLCASSPGGSSGELFFGEGSRLTVL.

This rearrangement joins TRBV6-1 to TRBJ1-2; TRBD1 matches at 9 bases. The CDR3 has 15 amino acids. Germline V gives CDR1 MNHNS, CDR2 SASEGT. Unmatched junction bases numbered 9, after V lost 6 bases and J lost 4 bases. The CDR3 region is CASSPRQGESYGYTF. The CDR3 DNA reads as TGTGCCAGCAGCCCTAGACAGGGGGAGAGCTATGGCTACACCTTC.

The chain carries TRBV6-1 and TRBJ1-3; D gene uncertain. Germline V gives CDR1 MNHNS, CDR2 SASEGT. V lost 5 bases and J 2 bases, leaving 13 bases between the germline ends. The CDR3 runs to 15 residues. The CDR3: CASSSSIEAGNTIYF. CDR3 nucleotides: TGTGCCAGCAGTTCGTCGATTGAGGCTGGAAACACCATATATTTT.

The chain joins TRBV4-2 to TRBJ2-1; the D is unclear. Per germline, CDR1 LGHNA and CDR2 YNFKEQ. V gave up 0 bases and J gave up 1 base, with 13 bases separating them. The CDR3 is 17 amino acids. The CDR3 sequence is CASSQELGDRSYNEQFF. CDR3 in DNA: TGTGCCAGCAGCCAAGAATTGGGCGATAGGTCCTACAATGAGCAGTTCTTC.

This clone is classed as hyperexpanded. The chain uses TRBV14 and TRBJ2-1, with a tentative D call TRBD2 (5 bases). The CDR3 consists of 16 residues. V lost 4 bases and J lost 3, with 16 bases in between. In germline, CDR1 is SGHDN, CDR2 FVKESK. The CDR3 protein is CASSPRMSGSYNEQFF. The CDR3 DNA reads TGTGCCAGCAGCCCCCGGATGAGCGGAAGCTACAATGAGCAGTTCTTC. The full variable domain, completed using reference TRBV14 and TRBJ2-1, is EAGVTQFPSHSVIEKGQTVTLRCDPISGHDNLYWYRRVMGKEIKFLLHFVKESKQDESGMPNNRFLAERTGGTYSTLKVQPAELEDSGVYFCASSPRMSGSYNEQFFGPGTRLTVL.

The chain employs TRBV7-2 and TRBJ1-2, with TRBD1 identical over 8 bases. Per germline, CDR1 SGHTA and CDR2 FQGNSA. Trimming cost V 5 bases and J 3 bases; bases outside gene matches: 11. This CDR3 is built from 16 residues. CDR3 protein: CASSPQPPGGDYGYTF. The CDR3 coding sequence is TGTGCCAGCAGCCCTCAACCTCCAGGGGGCGACTATGGCTACACCTTC. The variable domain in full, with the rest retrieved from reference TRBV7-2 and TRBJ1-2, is GAGVSQSPSNKVTEKGKDVELRCDPISGHTALYWYRQSLGQGLEFLIYFQGNSAPDKSGLPSDRFSAERTGGSVSTLTIQRTQQEDSAVYLCASSPQPPGGDYGYTFGSGTRLTVV.